What follows is one T cell receptor beta chain and its context. This sample was taken from a study of OX40 agonist ivuxolimab in advanced cancers. Germline values: CDR1 MGHDK, CDR2 SYGVNS. Deletions cut 4 bases from V and 3 bases from J, with 2 bases between. The CDR3 sequence is 11 residues long. Produced via immunoSEQ multiplex PCR; TCRdb's table is partial and in-frame only. This table holds some 86,000 clones, about 92% found once. The clonotype originates from an adult with an advanced solid tumor such as melanoma, head and neck, liver or kidney cancer. The chain employs TRBV25-1 and TRBJ2-3; D is undetermined. This material consisted of CD4+ or CD8+ T cells sorted from blood, taken in a trial of the OX40 agonist ivuxolimab. The CDR3 spells CASSVTDTQYF. In DNA form, the CDR3 reads TGTGCCAGCAGTGTAACAGATACGCAGTATTTT. Complete variable domain (other parts from reference TRBV25-1 and TRBJ2-3): EADIYQTPRYLVIGTGKKITLECSQTMGHDKMYWYQQDPGMELHLIHYSYGVNSTEKGDLSSESTVSRIRTEHFPLTLESARPSHTSQYLCASSVTDTQYFGPGTRLTVL.